The present T cell receptor beta chain was sequenced within a study of blood T cell repertoires in COVID-19. Study-level background: Sites in the United States, Italy and Spain provided acute and convalescent COVID-19 samples. From T cells, B-cell-depleted T cells, or PBMCs came the material, which was cDNA or gDNA.

Per the original data handling: From reference gene primer amplification, estimates of nucleated cell counts were derived. TCRdb's table, derived via immunoSEQ multiplex PCR, lists solely in-frame clones and lacks some. The DNA was the basis for D and trimming; V, J and clone size are from that table. This table has approximately 180,000 clones, around 82% appearing once. Germline CDR1 and CDR2: LGHDT and YNNKEL (reference sequence). V lost 1 base, J lost 8 bases, and 8 bases lay in between. This CDR3 has 12 residues. The sequence derives from a woman in her sixties or seventies with acute COVID-19. The sample was PBMCs or T cells enriched from blood (not recorded which). The J gene is TRBJ1-2, the V gene TRBV3-1 (or the pseudogene TRBV3-2), with D perhaps TRBD1 (5 bases). The CDR3 here is CASSQGTLGYTF. In nucleotides, the CDR3 is TGTGCCAGCAGCCAAGGGACACTCGGCTACACCTTC.